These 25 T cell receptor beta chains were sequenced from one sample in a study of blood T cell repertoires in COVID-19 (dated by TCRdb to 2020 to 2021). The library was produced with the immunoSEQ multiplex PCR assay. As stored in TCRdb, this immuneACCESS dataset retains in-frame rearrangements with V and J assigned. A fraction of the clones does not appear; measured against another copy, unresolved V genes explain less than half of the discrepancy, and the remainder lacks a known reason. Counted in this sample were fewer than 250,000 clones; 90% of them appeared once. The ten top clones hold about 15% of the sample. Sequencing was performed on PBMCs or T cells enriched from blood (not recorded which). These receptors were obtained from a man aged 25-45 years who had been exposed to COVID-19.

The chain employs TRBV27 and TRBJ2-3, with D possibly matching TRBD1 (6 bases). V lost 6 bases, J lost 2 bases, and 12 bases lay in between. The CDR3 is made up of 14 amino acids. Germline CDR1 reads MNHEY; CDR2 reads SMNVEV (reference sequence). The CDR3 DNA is TGTGCCAGCAGGCAGACAGGATACACAGATACGCAGTATTTT. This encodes CASRQTGYTDTQYF.

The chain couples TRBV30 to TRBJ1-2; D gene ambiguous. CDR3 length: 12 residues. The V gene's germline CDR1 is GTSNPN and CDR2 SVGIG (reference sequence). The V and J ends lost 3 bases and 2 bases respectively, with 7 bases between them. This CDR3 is CAWRSPNYGYTF. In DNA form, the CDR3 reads TGTGCCTGGAGGAGCCCGAACTATGGCTACACCTTC.

The CDR3 bases are TGTGCCAGCAGCTTAAGGGGACAATACAATGAGCAGTTCTTC. Residues: CASSLRGQYNEQFF. The genes are TRBV7-3 and TRBJ2-1; the D gene is possibly TRBD1 (6 bases). The germline CDR1 and CDR2 sequences are SGHTA and FQGTGA. The CDR3 has 14 amino acids. The germline V and J ends were trimmed by 1 base and 4 bases, with 8 bases remaining between them. Filled out from reference TRBV7-3 and TRBJ2-1, the complete variable domain reads GAGVSQTPSNKVTEKGKYVELRCDPISGHTALYWYRQSLGQGPEFLIYFQGTGAADDSGLPNDRFFAVRPEGSVSTLKIQRTERGDSAVYLCASSLRGQYNEQFFGPGTRLTVL.

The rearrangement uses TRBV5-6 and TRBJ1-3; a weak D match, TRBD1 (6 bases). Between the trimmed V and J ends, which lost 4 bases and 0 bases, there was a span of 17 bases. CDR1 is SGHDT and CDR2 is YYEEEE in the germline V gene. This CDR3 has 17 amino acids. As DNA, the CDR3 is TGTGCCAGCAGCCCGCTCAGGGGAAGTCTCTCTGGAAACACCATATATTTT. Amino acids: CASSPLRGSLSGNTIYF.

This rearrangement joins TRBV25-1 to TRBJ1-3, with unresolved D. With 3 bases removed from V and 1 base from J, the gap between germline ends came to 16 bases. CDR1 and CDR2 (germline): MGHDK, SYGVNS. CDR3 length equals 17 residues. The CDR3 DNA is TGTGCCAGCAGTGACGCAACCCACGGACTATCTGGAAACACCATATATTTT. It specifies CASSDATHGLSGNTIYF.

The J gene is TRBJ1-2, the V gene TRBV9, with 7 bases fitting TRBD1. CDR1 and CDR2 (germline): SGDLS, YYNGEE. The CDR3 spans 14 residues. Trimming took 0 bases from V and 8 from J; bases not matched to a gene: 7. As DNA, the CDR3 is TGTGCCAGCAGCGTAGGTGGACAGGAAGACGGCTACACCTTC. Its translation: CASSVGGQEDGYTF.

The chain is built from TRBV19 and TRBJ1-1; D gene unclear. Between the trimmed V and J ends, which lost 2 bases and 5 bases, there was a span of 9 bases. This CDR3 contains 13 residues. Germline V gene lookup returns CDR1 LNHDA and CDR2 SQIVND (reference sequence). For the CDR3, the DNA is TGTGCCAGTAGTATACTTGGAGGGACTGAAGCTTTCTTT. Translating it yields CASSILGGTEAFF.

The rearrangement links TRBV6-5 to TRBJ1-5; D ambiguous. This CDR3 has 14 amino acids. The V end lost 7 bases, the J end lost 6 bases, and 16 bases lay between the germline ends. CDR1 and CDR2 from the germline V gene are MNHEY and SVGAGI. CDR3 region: CASKNSLEAQPQHF. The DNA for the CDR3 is TGTGCCAGCAAGAACTCCCTCGAGGCTCAGCCCCAGCATTTT.

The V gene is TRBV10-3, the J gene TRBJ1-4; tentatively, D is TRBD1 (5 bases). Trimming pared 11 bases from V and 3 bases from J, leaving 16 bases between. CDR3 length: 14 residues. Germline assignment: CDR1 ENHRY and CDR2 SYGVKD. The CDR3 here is CASNRGGSNEKLFF. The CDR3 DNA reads TGTGCCTCCAACCGGGGGGGGTCTAATGAAAAACTGTTTTTT.

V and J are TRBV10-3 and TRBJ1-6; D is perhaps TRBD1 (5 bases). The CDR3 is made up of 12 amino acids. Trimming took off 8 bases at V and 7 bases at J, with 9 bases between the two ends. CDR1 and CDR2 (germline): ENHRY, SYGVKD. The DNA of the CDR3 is TGTGCCATCGGGGGGGGAAATTCACCCCTCCACTTT. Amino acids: CAIGGGNSPLHF.

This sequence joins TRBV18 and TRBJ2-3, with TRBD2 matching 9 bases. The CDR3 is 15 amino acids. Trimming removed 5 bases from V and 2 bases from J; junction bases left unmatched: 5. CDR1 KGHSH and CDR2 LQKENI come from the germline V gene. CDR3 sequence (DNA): TGTGCCAGCTCATCGTTAGCGGGGGACACAGATACGCAGTATTTT. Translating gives CASSSLAGDTDTQYF. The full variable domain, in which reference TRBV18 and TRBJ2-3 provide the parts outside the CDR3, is NAGVMQNPRHLVRRRGQEARLRCSPMKGHSHVYWYRQLPEEGLKFMVYLQKENIIDESGMPKERFSAEFPKEGPSILRIQQVVRGDSAAYFCASSSLAGDTDTQYFGPGTRLTVL.

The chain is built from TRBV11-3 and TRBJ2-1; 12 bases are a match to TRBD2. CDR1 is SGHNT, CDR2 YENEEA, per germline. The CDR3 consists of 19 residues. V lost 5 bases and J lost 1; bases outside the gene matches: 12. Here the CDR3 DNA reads TGTGCCAGCAGCACCCGTCACCTACTAGCGGGGGGTTCCTACAATGAGCAGTTCTTC. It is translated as CASSTRHLLAGGSYNEQFF.

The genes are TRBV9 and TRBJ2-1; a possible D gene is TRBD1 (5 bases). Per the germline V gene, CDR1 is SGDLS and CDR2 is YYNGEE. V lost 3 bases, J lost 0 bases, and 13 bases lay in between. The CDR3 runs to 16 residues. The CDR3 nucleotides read TGTGCCAGCAGCGCGAGACAGCTGAGCTCCTACAATGAGCAGTTCTTC. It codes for CASSARQLSSYNEQFF.

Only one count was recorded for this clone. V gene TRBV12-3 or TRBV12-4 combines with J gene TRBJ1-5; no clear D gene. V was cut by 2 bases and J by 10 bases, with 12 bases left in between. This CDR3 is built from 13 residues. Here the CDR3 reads CASSLSKQSPQHF. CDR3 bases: TGTGCCAGCAGTTTATCTAAACAGAGCCCCCAGCATTTT.

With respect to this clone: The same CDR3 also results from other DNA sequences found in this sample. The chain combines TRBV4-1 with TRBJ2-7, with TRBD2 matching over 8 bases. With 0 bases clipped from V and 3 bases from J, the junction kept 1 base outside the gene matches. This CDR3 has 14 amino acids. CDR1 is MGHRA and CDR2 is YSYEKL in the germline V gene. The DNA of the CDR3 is TGCGCCAGCAGCCAAGAAGCGGGGGACTACGAGCAGTACTTC. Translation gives CASSQEAGDYEQYF.

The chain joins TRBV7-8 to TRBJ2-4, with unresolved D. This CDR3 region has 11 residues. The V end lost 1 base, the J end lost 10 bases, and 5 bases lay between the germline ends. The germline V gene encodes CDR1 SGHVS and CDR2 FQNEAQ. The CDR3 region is CASSLGRIQYF. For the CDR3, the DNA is TGTGCCAGCAGCTTAGGGCGGATTCAGTACTTC.

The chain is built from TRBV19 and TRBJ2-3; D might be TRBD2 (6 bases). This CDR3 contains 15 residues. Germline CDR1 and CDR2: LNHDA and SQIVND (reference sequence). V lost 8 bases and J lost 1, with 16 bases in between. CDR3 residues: CASLNLGGGTDTQYF. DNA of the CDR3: TGTGCCAGTCTCAACCTGGGCGGGGGCACAGATACGCAGTATTTT.

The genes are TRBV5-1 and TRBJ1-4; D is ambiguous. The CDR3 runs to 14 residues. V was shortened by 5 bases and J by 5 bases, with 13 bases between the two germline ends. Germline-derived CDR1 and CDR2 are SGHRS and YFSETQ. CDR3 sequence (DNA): TGCGCCAGCAGGTCCTCCTCGGGAAATGAAAAACTGTTTTTT. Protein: CASRSSSGNEKLFF. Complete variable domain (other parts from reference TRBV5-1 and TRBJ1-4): KAGVTQTPRYLIKTRGQQVTLSCSPISGHRSVSWYQQTPGQGLQFLFEYFSETQRNKGNFPGRFSGRQFSNSRSEMNVSTLELGDSALYLCASRSSSGNEKLFFGSGTQLSVL.

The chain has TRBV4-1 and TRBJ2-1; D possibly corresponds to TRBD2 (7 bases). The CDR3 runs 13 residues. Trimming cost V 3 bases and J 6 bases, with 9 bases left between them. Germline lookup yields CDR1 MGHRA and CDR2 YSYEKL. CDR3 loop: CASSQGGPNEQFF. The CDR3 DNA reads TGCGCCAGCAGCCAGGGGGGGCCCAATGAGCAGTTCTTC.

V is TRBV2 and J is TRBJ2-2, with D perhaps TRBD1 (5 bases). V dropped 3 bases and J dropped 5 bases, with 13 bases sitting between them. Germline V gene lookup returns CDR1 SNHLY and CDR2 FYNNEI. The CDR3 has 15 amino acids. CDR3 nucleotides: TGTGCCAGCAGTGAGAGGATAAAGGGGACCGGGGAGCTGTTTTTT. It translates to CASSERIKGTGELFF.

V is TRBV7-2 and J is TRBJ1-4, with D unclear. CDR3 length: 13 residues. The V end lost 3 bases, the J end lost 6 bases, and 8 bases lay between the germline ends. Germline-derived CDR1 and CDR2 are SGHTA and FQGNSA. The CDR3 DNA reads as TGTGCCAGCAGCTTTAGTCCGGATGAAAAACTGTTTTTT. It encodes CASSFSPDEKLFF.

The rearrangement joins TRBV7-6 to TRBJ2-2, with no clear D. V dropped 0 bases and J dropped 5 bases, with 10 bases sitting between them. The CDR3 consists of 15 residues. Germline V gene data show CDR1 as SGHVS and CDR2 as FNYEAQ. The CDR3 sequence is CASSLAARSTGELFF. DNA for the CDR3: TGTGCCAGCAGCTTAGCGGCTAGGTCGACCGGGGAGCTGTTTTTT. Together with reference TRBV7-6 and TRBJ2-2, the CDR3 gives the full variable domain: GAGVSQSPRYKVTKRGQDVALRCDPISGHVSLYWYRQALGQGPEFLTYFNYEAQQDKSGLPNDRFSAERPEGSISTLTIQRTEQRDSAMYRCASSLAARSTGELFFGEGSRLTVL.

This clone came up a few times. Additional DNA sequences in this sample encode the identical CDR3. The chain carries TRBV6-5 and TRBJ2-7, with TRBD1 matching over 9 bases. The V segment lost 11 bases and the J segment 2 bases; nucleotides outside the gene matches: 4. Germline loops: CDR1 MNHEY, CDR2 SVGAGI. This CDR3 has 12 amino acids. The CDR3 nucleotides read TGTGCCGGGGGGACAGGGACCTACGAGCAGTACTTC. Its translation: CAGGTGTYEQYF.

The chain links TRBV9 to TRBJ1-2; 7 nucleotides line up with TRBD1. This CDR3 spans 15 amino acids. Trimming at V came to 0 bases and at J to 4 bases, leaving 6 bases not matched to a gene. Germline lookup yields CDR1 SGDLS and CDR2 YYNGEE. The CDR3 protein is CASSVGTGALYGYTF. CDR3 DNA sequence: TGTGCCAGCAGCGTAGGGACAGGCGCCCTCTATGGCTACACCTTC.

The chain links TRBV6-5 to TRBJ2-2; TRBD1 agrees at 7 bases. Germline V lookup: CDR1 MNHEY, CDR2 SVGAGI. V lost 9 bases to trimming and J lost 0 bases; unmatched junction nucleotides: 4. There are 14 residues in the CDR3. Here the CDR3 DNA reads TGTGCCAGTGGGGGACAGTCGAACACCGGGGAGCTGTTTTTT. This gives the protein CASGGQSNTGELFF.